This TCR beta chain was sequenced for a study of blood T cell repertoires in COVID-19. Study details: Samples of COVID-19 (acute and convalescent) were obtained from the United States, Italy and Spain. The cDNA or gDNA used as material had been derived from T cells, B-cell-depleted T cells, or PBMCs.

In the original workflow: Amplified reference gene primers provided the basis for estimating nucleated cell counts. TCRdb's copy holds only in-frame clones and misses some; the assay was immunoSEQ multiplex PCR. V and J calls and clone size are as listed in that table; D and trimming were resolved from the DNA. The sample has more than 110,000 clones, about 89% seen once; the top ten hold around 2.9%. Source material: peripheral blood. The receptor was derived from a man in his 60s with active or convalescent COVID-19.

CDR3 coding DNA: TGTGCCAGCAGCTTAAACAGAAACACTGAAGCTTTCTTT. It encodes CASSLNRNTEAFF. V gene TRBV7-8 combines with J gene TRBJ1-1; D is uncertain. The CDR3 has 13 residues. Germline V gene lookup returns CDR1 SGHVS and CDR2 FQNEAQ. Trimming pared 2 bases from V and 2 bases from J, leaving 6 bases between.